This TCR beta chain was identified in a study of blood T cell repertoires in COVID-19. Study in general: Both acute and convalescent COVID-19 samples were obtained from the United States, Italy and Spain. PBMCs, B-cell-depleted T cells, or T cells were the source of the cDNA or gDNA that made up the material.

CDR3 length: 16 amino acids. Germline CDR1 SGHNT, CDR2 YYREEE (reference sequence). The junction had 4 bases not matched to a gene; V was cut back by 4 bases and J by 0 bases. Source study methods: Nucleated cell counts were estimated from reference gene primer amplification. Data came from immunoSEQ multiplex PCR; TCRdb stores just in-frame clones and leaves some out. V, J and clone size are those of that table, while D and trimming were read from the DNA. The sample lists 130,000 to 150,000 clones; over 75% were seen once. This sequence originates from a man in his 70s with acute or convalescent COVID-19. What was sequenced was peripheral blood. The gene calls are TRBV5-4 and TRBJ1-6, with 7 bases matching TRBD1. The CDR3: CASSQGQDSYNSPLHF. For the CDR3, the DNA is TGTGCCAGCAGCCAAGGACAGGACTCCTATAATTCACCCCTCCACTTT. The full variable domain, completed using reference TRBV5-4 and TRBJ1-6, is ETGVTQSPTHLIKTRGQQVTLRCSSQSGHNTVSWYQQALGQGPQFIFQYYREEENGRGNFPPRFSGLQFPNYSSELNVNALELDDSALYLCASSQGQDSYNSPLHFGNGTRLTVT.